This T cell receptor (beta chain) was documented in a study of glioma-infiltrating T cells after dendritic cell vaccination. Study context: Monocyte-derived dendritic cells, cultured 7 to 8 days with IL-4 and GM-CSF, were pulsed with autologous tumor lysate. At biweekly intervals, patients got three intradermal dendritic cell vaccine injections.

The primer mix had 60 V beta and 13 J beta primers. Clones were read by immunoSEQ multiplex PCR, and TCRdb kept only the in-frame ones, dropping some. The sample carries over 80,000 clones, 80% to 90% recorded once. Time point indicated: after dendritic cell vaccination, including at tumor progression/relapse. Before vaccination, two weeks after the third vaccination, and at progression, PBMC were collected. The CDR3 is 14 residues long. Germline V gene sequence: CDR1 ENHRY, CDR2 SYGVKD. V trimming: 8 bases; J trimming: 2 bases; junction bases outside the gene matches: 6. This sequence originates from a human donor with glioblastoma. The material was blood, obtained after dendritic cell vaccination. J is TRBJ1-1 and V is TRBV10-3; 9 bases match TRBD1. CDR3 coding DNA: TGTGCCATCGGGCGGACAGGGGCAAACACTGAAGCTTTCTTT. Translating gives CAIGRTGANTEAFF.